The 12 T cell receptor beta chains listed next were all sequenced from one sample in a study of OX40 agonist ivuxolimab in advanced cancers. Method: immunoSEQ multiplex PCR; TCRdb's copy keeps in-frame clones and lacks some. The repertoire holds tens of thousands of clones, approximately 90% seen once, with less than 0.55% in the top ten. Sequencing used CD4+ or CD8+ T cells sorted from blood, obtained in a trial of the OX40 agonist ivuxolimab. All receptors come from an adult with an advanced solid tumor such as melanoma, head and neck, liver or kidney cancer.

V gene TRBV7-2 combines with J gene TRBJ1-1, with TRBD1 as a possible D gene (6 bases). The germline CDR1 and CDR2 sequences are SGHTA and FQGNSA. The CDR3 is 15 residues long. Trimming stripped 5 bases from V and 6 bases from J, with 19 bases between. CDR3 protein: CASSKSGAGAAEAFF. For the CDR3, the DNA is TGTGCCAGCAGCAAATCGGGGGCAGGGGCGGCTGAAGCTTTCTTT.

The V call is TRBV2, the J call TRBJ2-1; D perhaps matches TRBD1 (5 bases). Per the germline V gene, CDR1 is SNHLY and CDR2 is FYNNEI. Between the trimmed V and J ends, which lost 2 bases and 9 bases, there was a span of 11 bases. CDR3 length equals 13 residues. The chain's CDR3 is CASSEPGSGEQFF. The CDR3 nucleotides are TGTGCCAGCAGTGAACCAGGGTCAGGTGAGCAGTTCTTC. Variable domain in full (rest from reference TRBV2 and TRBJ2-1): EPEVTQTPSHQVTQMGQEVILRCVPISNHLYFYWYRQILGQKVEFLVSFYNNEISEKSEIFDDQFSVERPDGSNFTLKIRSTKLEDSAMYFCASSEPGSGEQFFGPGTRLTVL.

This chain uses TRBV21-1 with TRBJ2-7; the listed D gene, TRBD2, was not tested against the DNA. TRBV21-1 is noted as a pseudogene. The CDR3 loop spans 18 amino acids. The CDR3 DNA follows: TGTGCCAGCAGCAAATCTGTGACTAGCGAGCTGGGCCCCTACGAGCAGTACTTC. Translating it yields CASSKSVTSELGPYEQYF.

The chain has TRBV5-1 and TRBJ1-1; D is uncertain. Germline lookup yields CDR1 SGHRS and CDR2 YFSETQ. Trimming removed 1 base at V and 0 bases at J, with 13 bases between. This CDR3 is 16 amino acids long. CDR3 in amino acids: CASSLQSDLMNTEAFF. As DNA, the CDR3 is TGCGCCAGCAGCTTGCAATCGGACTTAATGAACACTGAAGCTTTCTTT.

The chain carries TRBV27 and TRBJ2-1; a weak D match, TRBD2 (6 bases). In germline, CDR1 is MNHEY, CDR2 SMNVEV (reference sequence). The length of the CDR3 is 12 residues. V dropped 4 bases and J dropped 8 bases, with 9 bases sitting between them. The CDR3 region has the DNA TGTGCCAGCAGTTCGACTAGTGATGAGCAGTTCTTC. Protein product: CASSSTSDEQFF.

In its sample, this clone was seen once. The gene calls are TRBV7-2 and TRBJ1-5; maybe TRBD1 (6 bases). Germline CDR1 is SGHTA and CDR2 is FQGNSA. Trimming left V 4 bases short and J 6 bases short, with 13 bases between. The CDR3 has 14 amino acids. The CDR3 protein is CASSSGDIGQPQHF. CDR3 sequence (DNA): TGTGCCAGCAGCTCGGGGGACATAGGTCAGCCCCAGCATTTT.

The rearrangement joins TRBV6-5 to TRBJ2-1, with D possibly being TRBD1 or TRBD2 (6 bases each). Per the germline V gene, CDR1 is MNHEY and CDR2 is SVGAGI. Deletions cut 7 bases from V and 4 bases from J, with 17 bases between. The length of the CDR3 is 15 residues. CDR3 sequence (DNA): TGTGCCAGCACCCTAGGGGGGAATGGGTACAATGAGCAGTTCTTC. Its protein is CASTLGGNGYNEQFF.

The chain is built from TRBV27 and TRBJ1-2; TRBD1 is a possible D gene (5 bases). The CDR3 spans 13 residues. Germline V gene sequence: CDR1 MNHEY, CDR2 SMNVEV (reference sequence). The V end was cut by 8 bases, the J end by 7 bases, with 17 bases between. In DNA form, the CDR3 reads TGTGCCAGCGGCAAAGGGCAGGGCGGTGGCTACACCTTC. Translation: CASGKGQGGGYTF.

The rearrangement uses TRBV5-1 and TRBJ2-1; 8 bases agree with TRBD1. Germline CDR1 reads SGHRS; CDR2 reads YFSETQ. CDR3 length: 14 amino acids. Losses at the gene ends were 4 bases for V and 7 bases for J; bases not matched to a gene: 7. CDR3 coding DNA: TGCGCCAGCAGCCCGACAGGGGTTAGGAATGAGCAGTTCTTC. It yields the protein CASSPTGVRNEQFF.

This clone was recorded a few times. The CDR3 bases are TGTGCCAGTAGTGACCCTCCGCCCAACTATGGCTACACCTTC. Protein sequence: CASSDPPPNYGYTF. The chain employs TRBV19 and TRBJ1-2; D unresolved. V was shortened by 5 bases and J by 2 bases, with 12 bases between the two germline ends. Per the germline V gene, CDR1 is LNHDA and CDR2 is SQIVND (reference sequence). This CDR3 has 14 residues.

The CDR3 is CASSLGQDNEQFF. The CDR3 DNA is TGCGCCAGCAGCTTAGGACAGGACAATGAGCAGTTCTTC. J is TRBJ2-1 and V is TRBV5-1; TRBD1 matches at 7 bases. This CDR3 comprises 13 residues. Trimming at V came to 2 bases and at J to 5 bases, leaving 1 base not matched to a gene. The germline CDR1 and CDR2 sequences are SGHRS and YFSETQ. The variable domain in full, with the rest retrieved from reference TRBV5-1 and TRBJ2-1, is KAGVTQTPRYLIKTRGQQVTLSCSPISGHRSVSWYQQTPGQGLQFLFEYFSETQRNKGNFPGRFSGRQFSNSRSEMNVSTLELGDSALYLCASSLGQDNEQFFGPGTRLTVL.

The V and J genes are TRBV2 and TRBJ2-7; D gene uncertain. V dropped 6 bases and J dropped 3 bases, with 12 bases sitting between them. The CDR3 consists of 13 residues. From germline, CDR1 is SNHLY and CDR2 FYNNEI. CDR3 in DNA: TGTGCCAGCAGCCCTCTCAATGGCTACGAGCAGTACTTC. Translating it yields CASSPLNGYEQYF. Complete variable domain (other parts from reference TRBV2 and TRBJ2-7): EPEVTQTPSHQVTQMGQEVILRCVPISNHLYFYWYRQILGQKVEFLVSFYNNEISEKSEIFDDQFSVERPDGSNFTLKIRSTKLEDSAMYFCASSPLNGYEQYFGPGTRLTVT.